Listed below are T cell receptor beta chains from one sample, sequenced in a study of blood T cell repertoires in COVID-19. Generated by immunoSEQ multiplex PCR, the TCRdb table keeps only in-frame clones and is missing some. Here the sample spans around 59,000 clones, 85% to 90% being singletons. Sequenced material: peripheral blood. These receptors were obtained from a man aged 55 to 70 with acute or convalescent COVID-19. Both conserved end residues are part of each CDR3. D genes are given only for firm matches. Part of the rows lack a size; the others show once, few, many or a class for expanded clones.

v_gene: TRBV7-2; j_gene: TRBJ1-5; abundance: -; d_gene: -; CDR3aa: CASSFQGGINQPQHF; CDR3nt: TGTGCCAGCAGCTTTCAAGGGGGAATTAATCAGCCCCAGCATTTT
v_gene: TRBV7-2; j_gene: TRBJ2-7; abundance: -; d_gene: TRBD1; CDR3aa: CASSFGTGVNYEQYF; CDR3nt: TGTGCCAGCAGCTTCGGGACAGGTGTTAACTACGAGCAGTACTTC
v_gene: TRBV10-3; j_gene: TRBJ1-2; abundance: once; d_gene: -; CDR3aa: CAISETQGLRGYTF; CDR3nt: TGTGCCATCAGTGAGACACAGGGATTGAGGGGCTACACCTTC
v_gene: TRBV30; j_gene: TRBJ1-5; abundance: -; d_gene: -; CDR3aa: CAWNWQAQGPQHF; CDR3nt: TGTGCCTGGAATTGGCAGGCCCAAGGGCCCCAGCATTTT
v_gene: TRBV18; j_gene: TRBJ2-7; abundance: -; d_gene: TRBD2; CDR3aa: CASSRSGTSGYEQYF; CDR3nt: TGTGCCAGCTCAAGGTCAGGGACTAGCGGCTACGAGCAGTACTTC
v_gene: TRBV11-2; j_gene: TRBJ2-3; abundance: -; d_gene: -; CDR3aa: CARTVAQYF; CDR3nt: TGTGCCAGGACAGTTGCGCAGTATTTT
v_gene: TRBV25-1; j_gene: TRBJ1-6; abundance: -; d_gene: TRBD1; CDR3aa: CASTDGTGYSPLHF; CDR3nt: TGTGCCAGCACAGATGGGACAGGGTATTCACCCCTCCACTTT
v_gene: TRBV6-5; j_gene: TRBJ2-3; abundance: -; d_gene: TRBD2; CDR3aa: CASSLAVTDTQYF; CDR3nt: TGTGCCAGCAGCCTAGCGGTCACAGATACGCAGTATTTT
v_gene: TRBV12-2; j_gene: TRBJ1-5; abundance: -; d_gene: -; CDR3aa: CASRLRQIINQPQHF; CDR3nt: TGTGCAAGTCGCTTACGTCAGATAATTAATCAGCCCCAGCATTTT
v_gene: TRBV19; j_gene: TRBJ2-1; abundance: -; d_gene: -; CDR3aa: CASSGSWGAYNEQFF; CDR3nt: TGTGCCAGTAGTGGGTCTTGGGGGGCCTACAATGAGCAGTTCTTC
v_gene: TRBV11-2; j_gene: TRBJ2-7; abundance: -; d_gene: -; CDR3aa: CASSSGYEQYF; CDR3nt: TGTGCCAGCAGCTCAGGGTACGAGCAGTACTTC
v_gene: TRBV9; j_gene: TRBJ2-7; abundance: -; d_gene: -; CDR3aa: CASSIPGDEQYF; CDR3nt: TGTGCCAGCAGCATCCCGGGGGACGAGCAGTACTTC
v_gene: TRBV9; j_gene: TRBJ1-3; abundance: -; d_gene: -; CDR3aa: CASSHRQAGSGNTIYF; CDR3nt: TGTGCCAGCAGCCACCGACAGGCCGGCTCTGGAAACACCATATATTTT
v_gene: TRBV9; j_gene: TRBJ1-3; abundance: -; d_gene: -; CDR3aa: CASSVNSAGSGNTIYF; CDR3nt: TGTGCCAGCAGCGTAAATTCAGCCGGGTCTGGAAACACCATATATTTT
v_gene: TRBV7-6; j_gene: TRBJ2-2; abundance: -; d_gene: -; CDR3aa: CASSLKGENTGELFF; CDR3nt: TGTGCCAGCAGCTTAAAGGGAGAGAACACCGGGGAGCTGTTTTTT
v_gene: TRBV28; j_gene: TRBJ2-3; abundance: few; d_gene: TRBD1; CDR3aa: CASSTGQGSDTQYF; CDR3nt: TGTGCCAGCAGTACCGGACAGGGATCAGATACGCAGTATTTT
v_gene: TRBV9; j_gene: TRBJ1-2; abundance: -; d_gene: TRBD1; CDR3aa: CASSAGGDRGYTF; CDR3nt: TGTGCCAGCAGCGCTGGGGGGGACAGGGGCTACACCTTC
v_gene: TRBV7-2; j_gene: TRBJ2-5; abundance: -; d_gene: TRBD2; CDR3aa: CASSFLPPGLAGGETQYF; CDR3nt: TGTGCCAGCAGCTTCCTCCCCCCGGGACTAGCGGGAGGAGAGACCCAGTACTTC
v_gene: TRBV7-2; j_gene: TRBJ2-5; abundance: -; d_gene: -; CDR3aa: CASSVAGETQYF; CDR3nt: TGTGCCAGCAGCGTCGCGGGGGAGACCCAGTACTTC
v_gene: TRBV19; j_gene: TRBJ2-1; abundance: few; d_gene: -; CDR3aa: CASSPRRYNEQFF; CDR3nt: TGTGCCAGTAGTCCTAGAAGGTACAATGAGCAGTTCTTC